These T cell receptor beta chains were read from a single sample in a study of blood T cell repertoires in COVID-19. The table came from immunoSEQ multiplex PCR; TCRdb's copy has only in-frame clones and leaves some out. The repertoire holds roughly 220,000 clones, with 85% to 90% as singletons. Sample: PBMCs or T cells enriched from blood (not recorded which). Source of these receptors: a young woman in a cohort exposed to, infected with or recovered from COVID-19 (not recorded which). Both conserved end residues are part of each CDR3. Each record gives: V gene, J gene, CDR3 protein.

TRBV6-5	TRBJ1-2	CASSYTGVSGYTF
TRBV18	TRBJ1-3	CASSPPPGQGNTIYF
TRBV7-9	TRBJ2-2	CASSLESGELFF
TRBV25-1	TRBJ1-5	CASSQGGDGPQHF
TRBV5-8	TRBJ1-6	CASSRDRTNSPLHF
TRBV18	TRBJ1-6	CASSPSDREAPLHF
TRBV19	TRBJ2-2	CASTGTSGGDHTGELFF
TRBV19	TRBJ2-2	CASSIHRGWNTGELFF
TRBV6-2/TRBV6-3	TRBJ2-1	CASSSPPVTGIREQFF
TRBV11-2	TRBJ1-4	CASSLVENEKLFF
TRBV7-9	TRBJ1-5	CASSLGRGGNQPQHF
TRBV5-1	TRBJ2-5	CASSLRSGDQETQYF
TRBV7-9	TRBJ1-2	CASRGPNGGYTF
TRBV12-1	TRBJ2-2	CASSFQASGTAGELFF
TRBV7-2	TRBJ2-1	CASSLIAGDNEQFF
TRBV5-1	TRBJ2-1	CASSWDRGPGNEQFF
TRBV11-3	TRBJ2-7	CASSPRSEQYF
TRBV29-1	TRBJ1-1	CSVERGRQNTEAFF
TRBV19	TRBJ1-5	CASSIPTRGNQPQHF
TRBV5-1	TRBJ2-6	CASSYGQGTFSGANVLTF
TRBV7-9	TRBJ2-5	CASSFRETQYF
TRBV29-1	TRBJ1-1	CSVIGQGAPDTEAFF
TRBV6-5	TRBJ1-4	CASSPNRGINEKLFF
TRBV13	TRBJ1-5	CASSLSDQPQHF
TRBV11-2	TRBJ2-2	CASSLTGSVGELFF
TRBV19	TRBJ1-4	CASTFTGEKLFF
TRBV27	TRBJ1-2	CASSPVTGFNYGYTF
TRBV24-1	TRBJ1-2	CATSDTGSGGSDGYTF
TRBV9	TRBJ1-1	CASSPPRGTTHTEAFF
TRBV9	TRBJ1-4	CASSAVPGQGNEKLFF
TRBV18	TRBJ2-3	CASSPGRGTDTQYF
TRBV5-4	TRBJ1-2	CASSLDTPYGYTF
TRBV24-1	TRBJ2-1	CATSVPLGAGGRNEQFF
TRBV27	TRBJ1-2	CASAIMGPNYGYTF
TRBV18	TRBJ2-7	CASFYSRASYEQYF
TRBV20-1	TRBJ2-1	CSASRLTGTSGLGGGANEQFF
TRBV6-5	TRBJ1-2	CASSYGDRVYGYTF
TRBV7-9	TRBJ1-1	CASSPRGTEAFF